This TCR beta chain was profiled in a study of CD8+CD57+ T cells in acquired aplastic anemia. Study as a whole: Sorted CD4+ and CD8+ cells yielded DNA averaging approximately 3.4 ug.

Germline assignment: CDR1 ENHRY and CDR2 SYGVKD. V dropped 5 bases and J dropped 9 bases, with 23 bases sitting between them. The CDR3 extends over 16 amino acids. All sequencing subjects had displayed CD8+CD57+ cell expansion on flow cytometry. Using genomic DNA as the template, TCR beta VDJ and CDR3 profiling was carried out. From the reads, TCRdb called clonotypes with MiXCR, one entry per CDR3 protein. This sample has more than 250,000 distinct CDR3 sequences; 82% occur once, and the top ten carry roughly 42%. This sequence joins TRBV10-3 and TRBJ2-1, with unresolved D. The source is a human donor with aplastic anemia. Specimen: sorted CD4+, CD8+, or CD8+CD57+ T cells (not recorded which) from PBMCs. The CDR3 spells CAISHTTYNRHFEQFF. The CDR3, as DNA: TGTGCCATCAGTCACACAACTTACAACCGGCACTTTGAGCAGTTCTTC.